The 15 T cell receptor beta chains reported below all come from one sample, sequenced in a study of T-cell memory formation after mild COVID-19. From the 5' RACE reads, TCRdb called clonotypes with MiXCR, one entry per CDR3 protein. The data contain a few hundred thousand distinct CDR3 sequences, 8.2% of them singletons. The sequencing input was PBMCs or a T cell subset sorted from them (not recorded which). These receptors were collected from a man younger than 35 who had mild COVID-19 (a few samples of this study predate the infection). Cell type and time point are not known.

A few counts support this clonotype. The chain has TRBV20-1 and TRBJ2-7; 8 bases line up with TRBD1. This CDR3 has 16 amino acids. V lost 6 bases, J lost 1 base, and 14 bases stayed unmatched. The germline V gene has CDR1 DFQATT and CDR2 SNEGSKA (reference sequence). Here the CDR3 reads CSASSGGTGSSYEQYF. The CDR3 DNA follows: TGCAGTGCCAGTAGCGGCGGGACAGGATCGTCCTACGAGCAGTACTTC.

This clonotype was seen only a few times. A much larger clonotype is one base distant, so this may be a read error. The rearrangement joins TRBV6-1 to TRBJ1-1; no reliable D call. Trimming removed 5 bases at V and 0 bases at J, with 7 bases between. CDR3 length: 13 amino acids. Germline CDR1 is MNHNS and CDR2 is SASEGT. The chain's CDR3 is CASSYHLNTEAFF. Here the CDR3 DNA reads TGTGCCAGCAGTTACCACTTGAACACTGAAGCTTTCTTT.

This clonotype appeared many times. The gene calls are TRBV6-4 and TRBJ2-3; tentatively, D is TRBD2 (7 bases). V was cut by 2 bases and J by 4 bases, with 10 bases left in between. CDR1 MRHNA and CDR2 SNTAGT come from the germline V gene. The CDR3 length is 14 residues. The CDR3 loop reads CASSDGGASDTQYF. The CDR3 DNA reads TGTGCCAGCAGTGACGGGGGGGCCTCAGATACGCAGTATTTT.

The rearrangement links TRBV30 to TRBJ1-1, with D maybe TRBD1 (6 bases). The CDR3 consists of 13 residues. CDR1 and CDR2 from the germline V gene are GTSNPN and SVGIG (reference sequence). The V and J ends lost 0 bases and 3 bases respectively, with 8 bases between them. The CDR3 here is CAWSVSGDTEAFF. DNA for the CDR3: TGTGCCTGGAGTGTGTCAGGGGACACTGAAGCTTTCTTT.

This clonotype has just a few counts. This chain uses TRBV7-2 with TRBJ2-7; 11 bases match TRBD2. The CDR3 contains 13 residues. Germline-derived CDR1 and CDR2 are SGHTA and FQGNSA. V shed 1 base and J 9 bases; nucleotides not matched to a gene: 2. The CDR3 bases are TGTGCCAGCAGCTTAGAACTAGCGGGGGCGCAGTACGTC. It codes for CASSLELAGAQYV.

This clonotype was observed a handful of times. V and J are TRBV7-2 and TRBJ2-1; the match to TRBD1 covers 8 bases. The germline V gene encodes CDR1 SGHTA and CDR2 FQGNSA. The CDR3 is 15 residues long. V trimming: 5 bases; J trimming: 3 bases; junction bases outside the gene matches: 6. For the CDR3, the DNA is TGTGCCAGCAGCGACAGGGGTTTATTCTACAATGAGCAGTTCTTC. The encoded protein is CASSDRGLFYNEQFF.

This clonotype was picked up a small number of times. The chain employs TRBV20-1 and TRBJ1-1; D perhaps matches TRBD1 (5 bases). Germline V gives CDR1 DFQATT, CDR2 SNEGSKA (reference sequence). There are 12 residues in the CDR3. V dropped 3 bases and J dropped 5 bases, with 10 bases sitting between them. This chain's CDR3 is CSASEGWTEAFF. CDR3 DNA sequence: TGCAGTGCTAGTGAGGGGTGGACTGAAGCTTTCTTT.

This clonotype has ten or more counts. This chain connects TRBV6-2 or TRBV6-3 to TRBJ2-1, with 8 bases matching TRBD2. Trimming removed 5 bases from V and 4 bases from J; junction bases left unmatched: 10. Per germline, CDR1 MNHEY and CDR2 SVGEGT. CDR3 length: 16 residues. CDR3: CASSEVQAGEYNEQFF. The CDR3 DNA reads TGTGCCAGCAGTGAGGTTCAAGCGGGGGAGTACAATGAGCAGTTCTTC.

The J gene is TRBJ1-4, the V gene TRBV6-5; D might be TRBD1 (5 bases). The germline V and J ends were trimmed by 0 bases and 3 bases, with 8 bases remaining between them. Germline CDR1 reads MNHEY; CDR2 reads SVGAGI. This CDR3 is 15 amino acids long. The CDR3: CASSYSGGANEKLFF. In DNA, the CDR3 is TGTGCCAGCAGTTACTCGGGGGGGGCTAATGAAAAACTGTTTTTT.

In its sample, this clonotype was seen a few times. The chain has TRBV18 and TRBJ1-2; possibly TRBD1 for D (6 bases). Per germline, CDR1 KGHSH and CDR2 LQKENI. V was clipped by 3 bases and J by 7 bases, with 12 bases between them. There are 13 residues in the CDR3. CDR3 sequence: CASSPDSKGGYTF. The CDR3 DNA reads as TGTGCCAGCTCACCGGACAGCAAAGGTGGCTACACCTTC.

This clonotype has ten or more counts. J is TRBJ2-1 and V is TRBV10-1; 8 bases are shared with TRBD2. The CDR3 is 15 residues long. The V gene end was trimmed by 3 bases and the J gene end by 3 bases; junction bases not matched to a gene: 4. Per germline, CDR1 WNHNN and CDR2 SYGVQD (reference sequence). The CDR3 loop reads CASSEGSGDYNEQFF. The CDR3 nucleotides are TGCGCCAGCAGTGAAGGTAGCGGGGACTACAATGAGCAGTTCTTC.

The V and J genes are TRBV4-1 and TRBJ1-1, with D possibly TRBD1 on 6 matching bases. Germline values: CDR1 MGHRA, CDR2 YSYEKL. Trimming took 1 base from V and 4 from J, leaving 19 bases between them. The CDR3 length is 17 residues. This CDR3 reads CASSQGVPNDRRTEAFF. The CDR3 DNA sequence: TGCGCCAGCAGCCAAGGGGTCCCGAACGACAGGCGCACTGAAGCTTTCTTT.

The table lists this clonotype with a few counts. The chain couples TRBV10-3 to TRBJ2-5; 8 nucleotides match TRBD1. The V segment lost 6 bases and the J segment 5 bases; nucleotides outside the gene matches: 8. This CDR3 comprises 14 residues. From germline, CDR1 is ENHRY and CDR2 SYGVKD. The CDR3: CAISGQGQAETQYF. CDR3 bases: TGTGCCATCAGCGGACAGGGCCAGGCGGAGACCCAGTACTTC.

This clonotype was seen a handful of times. The gene calls are TRBV2 and TRBJ1-5; D call uncertain. The CDR3 totals 15 residues. Germline CDR1 is SNHLY and CDR2 is FYNNEI. V lost 3 bases, J lost 7 bases, and 16 bases lay in between. In nucleotides, the CDR3 is TGTGCCAGCAGTGATCAAAAGGGATCGGGGCAGCCCCAGCATTTT. As protein: CASSDQKGSGQPQHF.

This clonotype was seen ten or more times. V and J are TRBV20-1 and TRBJ2-3; possibly TRBD1 or TRBD2 for D (6 bases each). Trimming cost V 6 bases and J 3 bases, with 16 bases left between them. Germline V lookup: CDR1 DFQATT, CDR2 SNEGSKA (reference sequence). This CDR3 is 14 amino acids long. The chain's CDR3 is CSATPGAQTDTQYF. The CDR3 DNA is TGCAGTGCCACCCCGGGGGCTCAAACAGATACGCAGTATTTT.